The 11 T cell receptor beta chains given below trace back to one sample, sequenced in a study of CD8+ T cells in alopecia areata. Extraction of RNA preceded its reverse transcription into cDNA, which served as the sequencing template. The assay was immunoSEQ multiplex PCR, and TCRdb's table has in-frame clones only and misses some. The data contain more than 200,000 clones, approximately 45% of them singletons. The sample's treatment: oral pan-JAK inhibitor, 5-10 mg twice daily. The specimen was CD4+ T cells sorted from blood, collected at approximately week 36, from a patient treated with tofacitinib. These TCRs come from a human donor with alopecia areata.

V and J are TRBV29-1 and TRBJ2-4; perhaps TRBD1 as D (5 bases). Germline assignment: CDR1 SQVTM and CDR2 ANQGSEA. V was trimmed by 4 bases and J by 9 bases, leaving 13 bases between them. This CDR3 has 12 residues. This CDR3 reads CSVVAGPGIQYF. The CDR3 nucleotides are TGCAGCGTTGTTGCAGGGCCCGGCATTCAGTACTTC.

This sequence joins TRBV7-8 and TRBJ2-6; D ambiguous. V lost 5 bases, J lost 16 bases, and 9 bases lay in between. Germline assignment: CDR1 SGHVS and CDR2 FQNEAQ. The CDR3 totals 10 residues. The CDR3 bases are TGTGCCAGCAGCAATCGAGATCTGACTTTC. Translated, it gives CASSNRDLTF.

This clone was observed a handful of times. V gene TRBV7-9 combines with J gene TRBJ2-5; 10 bases map to TRBD1. J gave up 4 bases and V 3 bases, and 5 bases lay outside the gene matches. Germline V lookup: CDR1 SEHNR, CDR2 FQNEAQ (reference sequence). CDR3 length: 15 amino acids. The CDR3: CASSLTGGMPETQYF. CDR3 coding DNA: TGTGCCAGCAGCTTGACAGGGGGCATGCCAGAGACCCAGTACTTC.

The table lists this clone with a few counts. The genes are TRBV4-1 and TRBJ2-7, with 12 bases lining up with TRBD2. The length of the CDR3 is 17 residues. V shed 5 bases, J shed 3 bases, and the junction held 11 bases outside the gene matches. Germline V lookup: CDR1 MGHRA, CDR2 YSYEKL. The CDR3 loop reads CASSSILAGGSSYEQYF. The DNA for the CDR3 is TGCGCCAGCAGCTCTATTCTAGCGGGAGGGTCTAGCTACGAGCAGTACTTC.

V is TRBV6-6 and J is TRBJ1-5, with D perhaps matching TRBD1 (5 bases). Germline loops: CDR1 MNHNY, CDR2 SVGAGI (reference sequence). The CDR3 extends over 13 amino acids. The CDR3 sequence: CASCAGASGPQHF. The CDR3 DNA reads TGTGCTTCATGTGCCGGGGCCAGTGGGCCCCAGCATTTT.

The chain carries TRBV6-5 and TRBJ2-3; 11 nucleotides agree with TRBD2. V lost 6 bases, J lost 6 bases, and 8 bases stayed unmatched. The CDR3 covers 15 residues. CDR1 and CDR2 (germline): MNHEY, SVGAGI. CDR3 DNA: TGTGCCAGCAGCGCAACTAGCGGGAGTGGGGATACGCAGTATTTT. Protein: CASSATSGSGDTQYF.

The rearrangement joins TRBV11-2 to TRBJ2-1; 9 bases fit TRBD2. This CDR3 comprises 16 residues. The V gene end was trimmed by 5 bases and the J gene end by 4 bases; junction bases not matched to a gene: 9. Germline V gene lookup returns CDR1 SGHAT and CDR2 FQNNGV. The DNA of the CDR3 is TGTGCCAGCAGCCCCACACTAGCGGGCAAATACAATGAGCAGTTCTTC. This gives the protein CASSPTLAGKYNEQFF.

This clone was counted only a few times. The chain uses TRBV21-1 and TRBJ2-1; TRBD2, as called in the table, went unchecked against the DNA. TRBV21-1 is termed a pseudogene. This CDR3 is built from 13 residues. In DNA, the CDR3 is TGTGCCAGCATCCGTAGCTCCTACAATGAGCAGTTCTTC. It yields the protein CASIRSSYNEQFF.

The gene calls are TRBV5-1 and TRBJ2-7, with D perhaps given as TRBD1 or TRBD2 (7 bases each). In germline, CDR1 is SGHRS, CDR2 YFSETQ. Trimming removed 6 bases at V and 7 bases at J, with 14 bases between. The CDR3 spans 12 residues. Here the CDR3 DNA reads TGCGCCAGCAATACAGGGGAGGGAGAGCAGTACTTC. This gives the protein CASNTGEGEQYF.

The rearrangement joins TRBV14 to TRBJ2-1, with D unresolved. V shed 2 bases and J shed 0 bases, with 11 bases lying between them. In germline, CDR1 is SGHDN, CDR2 FVKESK. CDR3 length equals 16 residues. The CDR3: CASSQRRPSSYNEQFF. The CDR3 coding sequence is TGTGCCAGCAGCCAACGACGGCCCAGCTCCTACAATGAGCAGTTCTTC.

This clone occurred a few times. Additional DNA sequences in this sample encode the identical CDR3. This chain links TRBV30 with TRBJ2-5; TRBD2 is a possible D gene (6 bases). Trimming removed 3 bases from V and 4 bases from J, with 6 bases in between. This CDR3 is built from 11 residues. CDR1 is GTSNPN and CDR2 is SVGIG in the germline V gene (reference sequence). The CDR3 DNA reads as TGTGCCTGGAGCGGGAGAGAGACCCAGTACTTC. This codes for CAWSGRETQYF.